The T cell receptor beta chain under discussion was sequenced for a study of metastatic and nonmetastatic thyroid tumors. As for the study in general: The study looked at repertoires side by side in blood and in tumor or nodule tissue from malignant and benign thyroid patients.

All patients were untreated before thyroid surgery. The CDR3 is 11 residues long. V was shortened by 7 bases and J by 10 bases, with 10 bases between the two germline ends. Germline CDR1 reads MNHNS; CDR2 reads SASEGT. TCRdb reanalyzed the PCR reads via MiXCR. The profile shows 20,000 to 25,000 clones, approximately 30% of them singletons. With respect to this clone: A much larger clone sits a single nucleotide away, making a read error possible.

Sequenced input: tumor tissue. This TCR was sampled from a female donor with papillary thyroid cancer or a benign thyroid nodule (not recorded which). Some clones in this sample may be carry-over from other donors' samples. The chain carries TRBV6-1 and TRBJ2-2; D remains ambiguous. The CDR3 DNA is TGTGCCAGCATCCCCGTAGTGGAGCTGTTTTTT. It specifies CASIPVVELFF.